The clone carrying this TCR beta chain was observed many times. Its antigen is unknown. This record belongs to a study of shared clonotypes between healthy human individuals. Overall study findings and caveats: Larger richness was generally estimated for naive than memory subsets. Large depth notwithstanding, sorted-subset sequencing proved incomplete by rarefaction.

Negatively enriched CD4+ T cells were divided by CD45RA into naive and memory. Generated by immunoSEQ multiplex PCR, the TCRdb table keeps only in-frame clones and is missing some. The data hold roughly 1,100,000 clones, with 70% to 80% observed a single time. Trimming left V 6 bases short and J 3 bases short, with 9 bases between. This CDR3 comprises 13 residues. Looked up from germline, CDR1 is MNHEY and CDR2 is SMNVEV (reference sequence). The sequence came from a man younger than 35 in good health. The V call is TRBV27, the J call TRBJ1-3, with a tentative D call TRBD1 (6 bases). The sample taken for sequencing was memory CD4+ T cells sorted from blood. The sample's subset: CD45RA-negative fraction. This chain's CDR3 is CASRGAGGNTIYF. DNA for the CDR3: TGTGCCAGCAGGGGGGCGGGTGGAAACACCATATATTTT.